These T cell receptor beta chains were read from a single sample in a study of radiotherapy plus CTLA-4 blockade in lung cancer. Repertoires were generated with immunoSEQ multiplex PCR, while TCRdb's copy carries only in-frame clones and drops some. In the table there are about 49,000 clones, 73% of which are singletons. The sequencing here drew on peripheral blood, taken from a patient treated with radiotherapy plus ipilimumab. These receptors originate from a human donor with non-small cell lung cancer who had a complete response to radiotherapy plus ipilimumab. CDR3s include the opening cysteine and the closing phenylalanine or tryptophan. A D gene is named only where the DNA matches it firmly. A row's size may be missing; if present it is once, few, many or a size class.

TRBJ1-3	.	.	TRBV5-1	CASSANQVRSGNTIYF	TGCGCCAGCAGCGCGAACCAGGTTCGCTCTGGAAACACCATATATTTT
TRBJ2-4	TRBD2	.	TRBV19	CASSIGGRSDKNIQYF	TGTGCCAGTAGTATAGGCGGGAGGAGTGACAAAAACATTCAGTACTTC
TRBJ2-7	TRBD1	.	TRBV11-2	CASTHGTGTYEQYF	TGTGCCAGCACCCACGGGACAGGGACCTACGAGCAGTACTTC
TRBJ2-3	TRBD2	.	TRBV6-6	CASIRTSGWGDTQYF	TGTGCCAGCATTAGAACTAGCGGATGGGGAGATACGCAGTATTTT
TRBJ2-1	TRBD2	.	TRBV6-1	CASSGPSGTHSYNEQFF	TGTGCCAGCAGTGGTCCTAGCGGGACACACTCCTACAATGAGCAGTTCTTC
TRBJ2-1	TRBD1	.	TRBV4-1	CASSPPARDRYNEQFF	TGCGCCAGCAGCCCCCCGGCCCGGGACAGATACAATGAGCAGTTCTTC
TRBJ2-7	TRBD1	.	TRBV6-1	CASRTGGQGHYEQYF	TGTGCCAGCAGAACAGGGGGACAGGGACACTACGAGCAGTACTTC
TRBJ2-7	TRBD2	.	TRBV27	CASSLSLGRVGFYEQYF	TGTGCCAGCAGTTTATCTCTCGGGAGGGTGGGTTTCTACGAGCAGTACTTC
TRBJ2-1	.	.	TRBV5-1	CASSPSLSSYNEQFF	TGCGCCAGCAGCCCGTCACTGAGCTCCTACAATGAGCAGTTCTTC
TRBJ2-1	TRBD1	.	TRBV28	CASSLVGTGWRDEQFF	TGTGCCAGCAGTTTAGTGGGGACAGGATGGCGCGATGAGCAGTTCTTC
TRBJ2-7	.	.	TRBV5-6	CASSFAGNRGFSYEQYF	TGTGCCAGCAGCTTTGCGGGTAATCGCGGGTTTTCCTACGAGCAGTACTTC
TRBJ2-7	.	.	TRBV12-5	CASGLAGVTYEQYF	TGTGCTAGTGGTTTGGCAGGTGTGACCTACGAGCAGTACTTC
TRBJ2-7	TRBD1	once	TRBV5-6	CASRPDRGRNEQYF	TGTGCCAGCAGGCCAGACAGGGGGCGAAACGAGCAGTACTTC
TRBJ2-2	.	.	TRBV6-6	CASSLAGDTGELFF	TGTGCCAGCAGTTTGGCAGGGGACACCGGGGAGCTGTTTTTT
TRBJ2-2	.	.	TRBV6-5	CASSLGGANTGELFF	TGTGCCAGCAGTTTGGGGGGGGCTAACACCGGGGAGCTGTTTTTT
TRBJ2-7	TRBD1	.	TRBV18	CASALTGAPGEQYF	TGTGCCAGCGCCCTAACAGGGGCCCCTGGCGAGCAGTACTTC
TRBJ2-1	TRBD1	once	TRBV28	CATTVGTGSGNEQFF	TGTGCCACCACAGTTGGGACAGGGTCTGGCAATGAGCAGTTCTTC
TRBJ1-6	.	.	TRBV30	CAWSVPQRSYNSPLHF	TGTGCCTGGAGTGTTCCCCAGCGCTCCTATAATTCACCCCTCCACTTT
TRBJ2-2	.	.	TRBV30	CAWSVWRGNTGELFF	TGTGCCTGGAGTGTATGGAGAGGAAACACCGGGGAGCTGTTTTTT
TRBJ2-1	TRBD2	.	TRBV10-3	CAISEGAGGGENEQFF	TGTGCCATCAGTGAGGGAGCGGGAGGGGGCGAAAATGAGCAGTTCTTC
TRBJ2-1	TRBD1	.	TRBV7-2	CASSLQGGSYNEQFF	TGTGCCAGCAGCCTACAGGGGGGCTCCTACAATGAGCAGTTCTTC
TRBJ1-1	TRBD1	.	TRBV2	CARTTGGNTEAFF	TGTGCCAGGACGACAGGGGGGAACACTGAAGCTTTCTTT
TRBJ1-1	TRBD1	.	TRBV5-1	CASNRGRGMNTEAFF	TGCGCCAGCAACAGGGGGCGAGGAATGAACACTGAAGCTTTCTTT
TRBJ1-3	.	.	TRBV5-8	CASSLGSGAGNTIYF	TGTGCCAGCAGCTTGGGGTCAGGGGCTGGAAACACCATATATTTT
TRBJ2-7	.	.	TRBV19	CATSGRETYEQYF	TGTGCCACCTCCGGGAGAGAGACCTACGAGCAGTACTTC
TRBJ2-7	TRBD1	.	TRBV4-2	CASSQVTTGGSSYEQYF	TGTGCCAGCAGCCAAGTAACGACAGGGGGAAGCTCCTACGAGCAGTACTTC
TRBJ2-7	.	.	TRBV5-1	CASSSPGVHEQYF	TGCGCCAGCAGCTCCCCGGGGGTCCACGAGCAGTACTTC
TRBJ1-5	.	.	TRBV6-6	CASSHREGSNQPQHF	TGTGCCAGCAGTCACAGGGAAGGCAGCAATCAGCCCCAGCATTTT
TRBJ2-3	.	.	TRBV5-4	CASSRQAASTDTQYF	TGTGCCAGCAGCCGACAGGCTGCCAGCACAGATACGCAGTATTTT
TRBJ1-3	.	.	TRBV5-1	CASSLDAFSGNTIYF	TGCGCCAGCAGCTTGGATGCGTTCTCTGGAAACACCATATATTTT
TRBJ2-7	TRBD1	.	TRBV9	CASRGGRDRGHEQYF	TGTGCCAGCAGAGGAGGACGGGACAGGGGTCACGAGCAGTACTTC
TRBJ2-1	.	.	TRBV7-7	CASSLGGGGYNEQFF	TGTGCTAGCAGCTTAGGGGGAGGGGGCTACAATGAGCAGTTCTTC
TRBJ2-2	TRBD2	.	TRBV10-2	CASSSARGGNTGELFF	TGCGCCAGCAGTAGCGCGCGGGGGGGGAACACCGGGGAGCTGTTTTTT
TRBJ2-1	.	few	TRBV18	CASSPNYGGEQFF	TGTGCCAGCTCACCAAACTATGGTGGCGAGCAGTTCTTC
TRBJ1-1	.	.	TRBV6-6	CASSYDPPDRDTEAFF	TGTGCCAGCAGTTACGATCCTCCGGACAGAGACACTGAAGCTTTCTTT
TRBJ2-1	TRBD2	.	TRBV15	CATSRGFGGSSYNEQFF	TGTGCCACCAGCAGAGGGTTTGGCGGGAGCTCCTACAATGAGCAGTTCTTC
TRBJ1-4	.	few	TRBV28	CASSLGQDMKKLFF	TGTGCCAGCAGTTTAGGGCAGGATATGAAAAAACTGTTTTTT
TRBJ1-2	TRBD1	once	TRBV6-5	CASKDRGDGYTF	TGTGCCAGCAAAGACAGGGGGGATGGCTACACCTTC
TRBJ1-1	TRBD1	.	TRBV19	CASTKDRMVDSEAFF	TGTGCCAGTACCAAGGACAGGATGGTAGACTCTGAAGCTTTCTTT
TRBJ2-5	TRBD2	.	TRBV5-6	CASSLAIIAGFQETQYF	TGTGCCAGCAGCTTGGCGATAATAGCGGGGTTCCAAGAGACCCAGTACTTC
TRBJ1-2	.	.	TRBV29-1	CSVGTPGGPYGYTF	TGCAGCGTTGGTACCCCCGGGGGTCCCTATGGCTACACCTTC
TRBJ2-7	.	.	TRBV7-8	CASSSSQRTHAYEQYF	TGTGCCAGCAGCTCATCCCAGCGGACCCATGCCTACGAGCAGTACTTC
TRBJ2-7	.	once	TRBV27	CASSLLPGQRGTYEQYF	TGTGCCAGCAGCTTACTTCCGGGACAAAGAGGTACCTACGAGCAGTACTTC
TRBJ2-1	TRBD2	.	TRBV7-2	CASSFVELAGGINEQFF	TGTGCCAGCAGCTTTGTGGAACTAGCGGGGGGGATTAATGAGCAGTTCTTC
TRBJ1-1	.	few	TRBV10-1	CASRLTVNTEAFF	TGCGCCAGCAGACTCACAGTGAACACTGAAGCTTTCTTT
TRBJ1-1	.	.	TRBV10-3	CAITNTENTEAFF	TGTGCCATCACCAATACAGAGAACACTGAAGCTTTCTTT
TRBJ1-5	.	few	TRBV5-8	CASSLGAGSYQPQHF	TGTGCCAGCAGCTTGGGGGCGGGTTCGTATCAGCCCCAGCATTTT